The clone carrying this T cell receptor beta chain has only a few counts. The antigen is not known. This sample stems from a study of cytomegalovirus exposure and HLA in healthy donors. Study details: Findings of an earlier analysis included around 100 million unique TCR beta sequences from roughly 180 million T cells. Study findings and constraints: Most subjects' HLA-A and HLA-B alleles were reportedly predicted from TCR beta sequences. Most CMV-associated TCR beta chains were later found to appear HLA-restricted.

Germline V CDR1 and CDR2: PRHDT, FYEKMQ (reference sequence). The CDR3 covers 15 residues. V dropped 2 bases and J dropped 5; count of bases not matched to a gene: 8. Amplification used 60 Vbeta primers and 13 Jbeta primers. Assay used: immunoSEQ multiplex PCR; TCRdb lists only in-frame clones, some missing. This sample has approximately 150,000 clones, with under 70% found just once. The receptor was derived from a woman aged 25 to 39 in good health and CMV-seropositive. The chain joins TRBV13 to TRBJ2-5, with 7 positions matching TRBD2. Sequencing was carried out using PBMCs. CDR3 bases: TGTGCCAGCAGCTTACAGGGCGGGAGAGCCGAGACCCAGTACTTC. Translating it yields CASSLQGGRAETQYF. Drawing the rest from reference TRBV13 and TRBJ2-5, the complete variable domain is AAGVIQSPRHLIKEKRETATLKCYPIPRHDTVYWYQQGPGQDPQFLISFYEKMQSDKGSIPDRFSAQQFSDYHSELNMSSLELGDSALYFCASSLQGGRAETQYFGPGTRLLVL.